This record covers a single T cell receptor beta chain. This record comes from a study of blood T cell repertoires in COVID-19. Across the whole study: T cells, B-cell-depleted T cells, or PBMCs provided the cDNA or gDNA that served as material.

Sequencing used immunoSEQ multiplex PCR; TCRdb keeps in-frame clones, though not all of them. The repertoire consists of 95,000 to 150,000 clones, with more than 70% occurring once and the leading ten covering around 4.2%. Germline-derived CDR1 and CDR2 are SGHNT and YYREEE (reference sequence). The CDR3 runs to 16 residues. V dropped 4 bases and J dropped 2; count of bases not matched to a gene: 9. The sample consisted of peripheral blood. The V call is TRBV5-4, the J call TRBJ2-7, with 10 bases identical to TRBD1. This receptor was obtained from a man in his sixties with acute or convalescent COVID-19. CDR3 bases: TGTGCCAGCAGCCCGGGATCGGGACAGGGGCCCTACGAGCAGTACTTC. Its translation is CASSPGSGQGPYEQYF.